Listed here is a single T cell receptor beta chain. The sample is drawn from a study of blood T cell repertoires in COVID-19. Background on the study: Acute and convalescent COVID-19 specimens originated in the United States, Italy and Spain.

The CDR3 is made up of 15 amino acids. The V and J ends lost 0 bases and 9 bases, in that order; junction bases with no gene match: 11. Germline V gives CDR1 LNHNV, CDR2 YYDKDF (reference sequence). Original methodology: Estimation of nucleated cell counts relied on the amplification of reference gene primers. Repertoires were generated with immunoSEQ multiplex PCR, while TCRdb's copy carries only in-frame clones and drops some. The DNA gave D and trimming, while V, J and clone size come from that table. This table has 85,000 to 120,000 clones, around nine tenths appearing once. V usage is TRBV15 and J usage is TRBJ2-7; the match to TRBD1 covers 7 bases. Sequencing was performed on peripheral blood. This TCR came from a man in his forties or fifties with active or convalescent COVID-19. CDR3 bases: TGTGCCACCAGCAGAGATACGGGACAGCCGACCGTGCAGTACTTC. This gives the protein CATSRDTGQPTVQYF. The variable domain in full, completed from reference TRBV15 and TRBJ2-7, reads DAMVIQNPRYQVTQFGKPVTLSCSQTLNHNVMYWYQQKSSQAPKLLFHYYDKDFNNEADTPDNFQSRRPNTSFCFLDIRSPGLGDTAMYLCATSRDTGQPTVQYFGPGTRLTVT.